Presented here are 5 T cell receptor beta chains from one specimen sequenced in a study of blood T cell repertoires in COVID-19 (dated by TCRdb to 2018 to 2020). Library construction relied on the immunoSEQ multiplex PCR assay. TCRdb holds this immuneACCESS table with in-frame rearrangements only. Some clones are missing; in checked studies, unresolved V genes explain under half, and the rest has no known cause. Counted in this sample were some 75,000 clones; over 60% of them appeared once. The ten most abundant clones make up roughly a fifth of the sample. Sequencing was carried out using peripheral blood. These receptor sequences come from a woman of 80 years or more with active or convalescent COVID-19.

The chain recombines TRBV12-3 or TRBV12-4 with TRBJ2-5, with D perhaps TRBD1 (6 bases). The CDR3 loop spans 13 amino acids. Deletions cut 5 bases from V and 2 bases from J, with 9 bases between. CDR3 loop: CASSRTEQETQYF. The DNA of the CDR3 is TGTGCCAGCAGTCGGACAGAACAAGAGACCCAGTACTTC.

This sequence joins TRBV18 and TRBJ1-6; the D is unclear. CDR1 and CDR2 (germline): KGHSH, LQKENI. The ends were cut back, 0 bases at V and 6 bases at J, with 15 bases in the middle. This CDR3 is 17 amino acids long. The CDR3 reads CASSPPGRTHFNSPLHF. The CDR3 region has the DNA TGTGCCAGCTCACCACCGGGCCGCACCCACTTTAATTCACCCCTCCACTTT.

The chain joins TRBV5-4 to TRBJ1-1; 8 nucleotides line up with TRBD1. The germline V gene encodes CDR1 SGHNT and CDR2 YYREEE (reference sequence). The CDR3 covers 14 residues. Trimming cost V 4 bases and J 0 bases; bases outside gene matches: 2. This CDR3 is CASSLQGVNTEAFF. The CDR3 nucleotides read TGTGCCAGCAGCCTACAGGGGGTGAACACTGAAGCTTTCTTT.

On this clone itself: Because it lacks the conserved phenylalanine or tryptophan at the end, this CDR3 is likely a read error. It is unclear where the CDR3 begins or ends on the DNA, so no DNA is shown, and the CDR3 is as TCRdb lists it. The V call is TRBV2, the J call TRBJ2-7; the table names TRBD1, a call not compared with the DNA. From germline, CDR1 is SNHLY and CDR2 FYNNEI. Including both end residues, the CDR3 is 11 amino acids long. Here the CDR3 reads CASRARDRAIL.

The V and J genes are TRBV28 and TRBJ1-5, with D perhaps TRBD1 (6 bases). CDR3 length equals 16 residues. V was cut by 6 bases and J by 6 bases, with 21 bases left in between. Germline assignment: CDR1 MDHEN and CDR2 SYDVKM. Here the CDR3 DNA reads TGTGCCAGCAGGCCCGAGGGGGGGGCAATGAGTCAGCCCCAGCATTTT. Amino acid sequence: CASRPEGGAMSQPQHF.